This TCR beta chain was captured by sequencing in a study of T cell changes during pregnancy in multiple sclerosis. TCRdb's table, derived via immunoSEQ multiplex PCR, lists solely in-frame clones and lacks some. The table lists around 19,000 clones, roughly 90% of them singletons. Germline V gene lookup returns CDR1 LNHDA and CDR2 SQIVND (reference sequence). This CDR3 is 15 amino acids long. V lost 4 bases, J lost 4 bases, and 6 bases stayed unmatched. The chain couples TRBV19 to TRBJ2-7; 11 bases match TRBD2. This material consisted of CD8+ T cells from peripheral blood mononuclear cells, taken in the third trimester of pregnancy. This receptor was identified in a female donor in good health, enrolled as a control in a pregnancy study. CDR3 nucleotides: TGTGCCAGTAGTACGACTAGCGGGGTCCCATACGAGCAGTACTTC. It specifies CASSTTSGVPYEQYF.